This record concerns one T cell receptor (beta chain) sequence. This sample is drawn from a study of control samples from healthy donors and cancer patients. The CDR3 sequence is 15 residues long. The V end lost 1 base, the J end lost 2 bases, and 6 bases lay between the germline ends. The V gene's germline CDR1 is LNHDA and CDR2 SQIVND (reference sequence). The data were produced by immunoSEQ multiplex PCR, yet TCRdb's version contains in-frame clones alone and is incomplete. The table shows 120,000 or so clones, with approximately 94% occurring only once. This chain links TRBV19 with TRBJ2-6; D remains unclear. Sequences were obtained from blood. This receptor was obtained from a man between 25 and 39 years old in good health. CDR3: CASSIGGAGANVLTF. In DNA form, the CDR3 reads TGTGCCAGTAGTATAGGTGGGGCTGGGGCCAACGTCCTGACTTTC.